This T cell receptor (beta chain) was identified during a study of T cell responses to AZD1222 COVID-19 vaccine. Turning to the study itself: Second-dose intervals near 4 or 12 weeks were combined. Findings of the study overall: Clonal diversity was possibly underestimated, and the donors were mostly white British, with more females.

On this clone: Its antigen is undetermined.

V was cut by 5 bases and J by 6 bases, with 11 bases left in between. The germline V gene has CDR1 SNHLY and CDR2 FYNNEI. The CDR3 consists of 13 residues. The table came from immunoSEQ multiplex PCR; TCRdb's copy has only in-frame clones and leaves some out. This table holds some 110,000 clones, roughly 93% found once. This TCR derives from an adult in good health. The chain links TRBV2 to TRBJ1-5; D is possibly TRBD1 (6 bases). Sequencing used peripheral blood, obtained on day 0 of AZD1222 vaccination. CDR3 in DNA: TGTGCCAGCAGTCGGGACATAAGTCAGCCCCAGCATTTT. Protein product: CASSRDISQPQHF.